The 3 T cell receptor beta chains below were found in one sample sequenced in a study of T cell responses to AZD1222 COVID-19 vaccine. Repertoires were generated with immunoSEQ multiplex PCR, while TCRdb's copy carries only in-frame clones and drops some. The sample holds about 76,000 clones, over 85% seen once. This specimen was peripheral blood, taken on day 0 of AZD1222 vaccination. These receptors were obtained from an adult in good health.

The genes are TRBV2 and TRBJ1-2; D is ambiguous. Germline V lookup: CDR1 SNHLY, CDR2 FYNNEI. The CDR3 totals 13 residues. V was shortened by 4 bases and J by 14 bases, with 20 bases between the two germline ends. The CDR3 spells CASSGAVSIIGTF. The CDR3 coding sequence is TGTGCCAGCAGTGGGGCGGTCTCGATCATAGGGACCTTC.

The J gene is TRBJ2-1, the V gene TRBV2; tentative D call: TRBD2 (6 bases). This CDR3 has 14 residues. V lost 4 bases and J lost 8, with 15 bases in between. Germline V CDR1 and CDR2: SNHLY, FYNNEI. DNA for the CDR3: TGTGCCAGCAGTGTCGGCACACCGGGGGATGAGCAGTTCTTC. Protein: CASSVGTPGDEQFF. Complete variable domain (other parts from reference TRBV2 and TRBJ2-1): EPEVTQTPSHQVTQMGQEVILRCVPISNHLYFYWYRQILGQKVEFLVSFYNNEISEKSEIFDDQFSVERPDGSNFTLKIRSTKLEDSAMYFCASSVGTPGDEQFFGPGTRLTVL.

The V call is TRBV18, the J call TRBJ1-4; D unclear. CDR3 length: 15 residues. V shed 4 bases and J shed 2 bases, with 11 bases lying between them. Looked up from germline, CDR1 is KGHSH and CDR2 is LQKENI. The CDR3 bases are TGTGCCAGCTCACTAGGCTACCGGACTAATGAAAAACTGTTTTTT. Protein sequence: CASSLGYRTNEKLFF.